Below are 31 T cell receptor beta chains sequenced from a single sample in a study of blood T cell repertoires in COVID-19. Only in-frame clones appear in the TCRdb table, and some are missing; sequencing was by immunoSEQ multiplex PCR. The repertoire holds 250,000 to 300,000 clones, with less than 90% as singletons. Material for sequencing was peripheral blood. All receptors derive from a man aged 55-75 years with acute or convalescent COVID-19.

The table lists this clone with a count of one. The genes are TRBV7-6 and TRBJ1-6, with 7 nucleotides matching TRBD1. V lost 5 bases, J lost 5 bases, and 9 bases stayed unmatched. Germline V gene lookup returns CDR1 SGHVS and CDR2 FNYEAQ. The CDR3 is 16 amino acids. CDR3 loop: CASSERQGGDNSPLHF. DNA of the CDR3: TGTGCCAGCAGCGAGCGACAGGGAGGTGATAATTCACCCCTCCACTTT. Using reference TRBV7-6 and TRBJ1-6 for the parts outside the CDR3, the full variable domain is GAGVSQSPRYKVTKRGQDVALRCDPISGHVSLYWYRQALGQGPEFLTYFNYEAQQDKSGLPNDRFSAERPEGSISTLTIQRTEQRDSAMYRCASSERQGGDNSPLHFGNGTRLTVT.

V and J are TRBV4-1 and TRBJ1-6; tentative D call: TRBD1 (5 bases). V lost 3 bases and J 5 bases, leaving 20 bases between the germline ends. CDR3 length: 18 amino acids. CDR1 and CDR2 (germline): MGHRA, YSYEKL. CDR3 in DNA: TGCGCCAGCAGCCACCTCCAAGAACGGGGGAAGAATAATTCACCCCTCCACTTT. It is translated as CASSHLQERGKNNSPLHF.

The J gene is TRBJ2-2, the V gene TRBV19; D is possibly TRBD1 (6 bases). The V gene lost 7 bases and the J gene lost 1 base, with 10 bases spanning the gap. In germline, CDR1 is LNHDA, CDR2 SQIVND (reference sequence). The CDR3 consists of 14 residues. CDR3 sequence reads: CASTPGQNTGELFF. CDR3 nucleotide sequence: TGTGCCAGTACCCCGGGACAGAACACCGGGGAGCTGTTTTTT.

The chain combines TRBV2 with TRBJ1-5; D unresolved. Germline loops: CDR1 SNHLY, CDR2 FYNNEI. The CDR3 contains 14 residues. The V and J ends lost 4 bases and 6 bases respectively, with 13 bases between them. The CDR3 here is CASSGLDRSQPQHF. CDR3 bases: TGTGCCAGCAGTGGGTTAGATCGGTCTCAGCCCCAGCATTTT.

V is TRBV29-1 and J is TRBJ2-6; D unclear. The V gene's germline CDR1 is SQVTM and CDR2 ANQGSEA. The CDR3 length is 14 residues. V lost 6 bases to trimming and J lost 2 bases, with 11 bases between them. The CDR3 coding sequence is TGCAGCGTCAAACAGCAGCCTGGGGCCAACGTCCTGACTTTC. Translating it yields CSVKQQPGANVLTF.

V gene TRBV7-9 combines with J gene TRBJ1-2; weak D call: TRBD1 (5 bases). The CDR3 spans 14 residues. The V gene's germline CDR1 is SEHNR and CDR2 FQNEAQ (reference sequence). The V gene lost 0 bases and the J gene lost 14 bases, with 19 bases spanning the gap. The DNA of the CDR3 is TGTGCCAGCAGCTTAGCTTTCAGGGTCCCCGAGGAGACCTTC. Residues: CASSLAFRVPEETF.

The J gene is TRBJ1-4, the V gene TRBV9; tentatively, D is TRBD1 (5 bases). This CDR3 contains 16 residues. The V and J ends lost 0 bases and 8 bases respectively, with 17 bases between them. Germline V gene data show CDR1 as SGDLS and CDR2 as YYNGEE. The CDR3 DNA reads as TGTGCCAGCAGCGTAGCAATAGGAAGGGGAGGAGAAAAACTGTTTTTT. Its protein product is CASSVAIGRGGEKLFF.

J is TRBJ2-7 and V is TRBV7-2; 8 nucleotides match TRBD1. This CDR3 region has 13 residues. CDR1 and CDR2 (germline): SGHTA, FQGNSA. The J segment lost 6 bases and the V segment lost 6 bases, leaving 7 bases of the junction unmatched. The CDR3 coding sequence is TGTGCCAGCAGACCTACAGGGGGAGGCGAGCAGTACTTC. It is translated as CASRPTGGGEQYF. The full variable domain, in which reference TRBV7-2 and TRBJ2-7 provide the parts outside the CDR3, is GAGVSQSPSNKVTEKGKDVELRCDPISGHTALYWYRQSLGQGLEFLIYFQGNSAPDKSGLPSDRFSAERTGGSVSTLTIQRTQQEDSAVYLCASRPTGGGEQYFGPGTRLTVT.

The chain couples TRBV24-1 to TRBJ2-7; D not resolved. Trimming removed 8 bases from V and 2 bases from J, with 18 bases in between. The length of the CDR3 is 15 residues. Germline V gene lookup returns CDR1 KGHDR and CDR2 SFDVKD. This CDR3 is CATIESRHETYEQYF. Written as DNA, the CDR3 is TGTGCCACCATAGAAAGCCGACACGAAACCTACGAGCAGTACTTC.

This clone came up a few times. The chain is built from TRBV5-6 and TRBJ1-1, with 7 bases aligning to TRBD1. J gave up 10 bases and V 4 bases, and 7 bases lay outside the gene matches. The CDR3 totals 12 residues. CDR1 and CDR2 from the germline V gene are SGHDT and YYEEEE. The CDR3 nucleotides read TGTGCCAGCAGCCCCCGAGGGGGCGTAGCTTTCTTT. The encoded protein is CASSPRGGVAFF.

The chain is built from TRBV5-6 and TRBJ2-7, with no clear D. The CDR3 loop spans 12 amino acids. Trimming stripped 0 bases from V and 2 bases from J, with 3 bases between. Germline-derived CDR1 and CDR2 are SGHDT and YYEEEE. CDR3 sequence reads: CASSLAAYEQYF. The CDR3 nucleotides read TGTGCCAGCAGCTTGGCGGCCTACGAGCAGTACTTC.

The chain has TRBV6-5 and TRBJ1-2; the D gene is possibly TRBD1 (5 bases). With 0 bases removed from V and 7 bases from J, the gap between germline ends came to 12 bases. This CDR3 contains 14 residues. The germline CDR1 and CDR2 sequences are MNHEY and SVGAGI. CDR3 sequence: CASSYSEGPGGYTF. Here the CDR3 DNA reads TGTGCCAGCAGTTACTCGGAGGGGCCTGGTGGCTACACCTTC.

This chain connects TRBV9 to TRBJ2-3; 11 bases match TRBD1. With V trimmed by 0 bases and J by 2 bases, 2 bases remained unmatched. The CDR3 covers 16 residues. The germline V gene encodes CDR1 SGDLS and CDR2 YYNGEE. The CDR3 DNA reads as TGTGCCAGCAGCGTAGGGACAGGGGGCATCACAGATACGCAGTATTTT. This encodes CASSVGTGGITDTQYF.

This chain joins TRBV2 and TRBJ2-2; no definite D call. The CDR3 extends over 16 amino acids. V was trimmed by 6 bases and J by 2 bases, leaving 16 bases between them. CDR1 is SNHLY, CDR2 FYNNEI, per germline. CDR3 in DNA: TGTGCCAGCAGCCGACTTTTCCCCCCTAACACCGGGGAGCTGTTTTTT. It specifies CASSRLFPPNTGELFF.

This clone was counted a few times. This chain uses TRBV7-9 with TRBJ2-5; 8 nucleotides line up with TRBD1. The CDR3 covers 14 residues. Trimming at V came to 5 bases and at J to 6 bases, leaving 8 bases not matched to a gene. CDR1 and CDR2 (germline): SEHNR, FQNEAQ (reference sequence). The DNA of the CDR3 is TGTGCCAGCAGCGTCGGACAGGGAAGTAAGACCCAGTACTTC. The encoded protein is CASSVGQGSKTQYF.

V gene TRBV4-2 combines with J gene TRBJ2-2, with D tentatively TRBD2 (5 bases). The CDR3 is 14 residues long. Trimming shortened V by 5 bases and J by 6 bases, and 13 bases separated the two germline ends. Germline CDR1 is LGHNA and CDR2 is YNFKEQ. DNA for the CDR3: TGTGCCAGCAGCTCGGACTCCTCCCCCGGGGAGCTGTTTTTT. Protein product: CASSSDSSPGELFF.

The chain links TRBV5-1 to TRBJ2-5, with no clear D. Between the trimmed V and J ends, which lost 1 base and 2 bases, there was a span of 6 bases. Germline V gene data show CDR1 as SGHRS and CDR2 as YFSETQ. CDR3 length: 13 residues. DNA for the CDR3: TGCGCCAGCAGCTTGTTTCAGCAAGAGACCCAGTACTTC. Translation: CASSLFQQETQYF.

The V and J genes are TRBV9 and TRBJ1-6; 8 bases match TRBD1. The CDR3 totals 14 residues. Per the germline V gene, CDR1 is SGDLS and CDR2 is YYNGEE. V lost 5 bases and J lost 10; bases outside the gene matches: 8. CDR3 DNA sequence: TGTGCCAGCAGAGCCTGGACAGGGCAATCACCCCTCCACTTT. Translated, it gives CASRAWTGQSPLHF.

The chain links TRBV5-1 to TRBJ2-7; 7 bases map to TRBD1. V lost 0 bases and J lost 5; bases outside the gene matches: 2. This CDR3 is built from 13 residues. CDR1 is SGHRS, CDR2 YFSETQ, per germline. CDR3 sequence reads: CASSLEGGHEQYF. As DNA, the CDR3 is TGCGCCAGCAGCTTGGAAGGGGGCCACGAGCAGTACTTC.

The J gene is TRBJ2-7, the V gene TRBV5-6; 8 bases align to TRBD1. There are 19 residues in the CDR3. The V and J ends lost 0 bases and 1 base, in that order; junction bases with no gene match: 15. Looked up from germline, CDR1 is SGHDT and CDR2 is YYEEEE. The DNA of the CDR3 is TGTGCCAGCAGCTTGGGAGGGGCAGGGGGCTCACGCAGGTCCTACGAGCAGTACTTC. Protein product: CASSLGGAGGSRRSYEQYF.

The table lists this clone with a count of one. V gene TRBV5-1 combines with J gene TRBJ2-7; TRBD1 aligns across 7 bases. In germline, CDR1 is SGHRS, CDR2 YFSETQ. The CDR3 extends over 15 amino acids. Trimming cost V 4 bases and J 6 bases; bases outside gene matches: 13. DNA of the CDR3: TGCGCCAGCAGCCCGGACAGGAGTTTAGGCCGCGAGCAGTACTTC. Its translation: CASSPDRSLGREQYF.

The J gene is TRBJ2-6, the V gene TRBV5-1; unclear D gene. Germline CDR1 SGHRS, CDR2 YFSETQ. The CDR3 is 13 residues long. The ends were cut back, 1 base at V and 3 bases at J, with 2 bases in the middle. The CDR3 sequence: CASSLYGANVLTF. The CDR3 DNA follows: TGCGCCAGCAGCTTGTATGGGGCCAACGTCCTGACTTTC.

This clone was found a few times. The chain couples TRBV11-1 to TRBJ2-2; 10 positions match TRBD1. CDR3 size: 16 residues. The trim removed 7 bases at V and 5 bases at J, leaving 10 bases unmatched. Germline V gene sequence: CDR1 SGHAT, CDR2 FQDESV (reference sequence). In nucleotides, the CDR3 is TGTGCCAGCACATCCTTCCGGGACAGGGGTACCGGGGAGCTGTTTTTT. It translates to CASTSFRDRGTGELFF.

A remark on this clone: This could be a read error, since a much larger clone is one nucleotide away. This chain uses TRBV28 with TRBJ1-1, with 8 bases aligning to TRBD1. The CDR3 is made up of 12 amino acids. With 10 bases clipped from V and 1 base from J, the junction kept 2 bases outside the gene matches. Per the germline V gene, CDR1 is MDHEN and CDR2 is SYDVKM. CDR3 bases: TGTGCCACCGGACAGGGGAACACTGAAGCTTTCTTT. Its protein is CATGQGNTEAFF.

The chain couples TRBV24-1 to TRBJ2-1; the match to TRBD2 covers 16 bases. The CDR3 has 18 residues. Trimming at V came to 5 bases and at J to 8 bases, leaving 11 bases not matched to a gene. Germline V CDR1 and CDR2: KGHDR, SFDVKD. CDR3 coding DNA: TGTGCCACCAGTGCCTCCCCGGGACTAGCGGGGGGGGCGGATGAGCAGTTCTTC. Translating it yields CATSASPGLAGGADEQFF.

The CDR3 nucleotides are TGTGCCAGCTCACCACTTGCAGGGGGCTTCTCCTACGAGCAGTACTTC. Protein sequence: CASSPLAGGFSYEQYF. The V and J genes are TRBV18 and TRBJ2-7; the match to TRBD1 covers 8 bases. The CDR3 is made up of 16 amino acids. Germline values: CDR1 KGHSH, CDR2 LQKENI. Trimming removed 1 base from V and 0 bases from J; junction bases left unmatched: 5.

This clone was found once. The genes are TRBV20-1 and TRBJ2-7; the D is unclear. This CDR3 is built from 11 residues. CDR1 DFQATT and CDR2 SNEGSKA come from the germline V gene (reference sequence). Trimming took 7 bases from V and 2 from J, leaving 9 bases between them. CDR3 nucleotide sequence: TGCAGTGGGGCGAGCCCCTACGAGCAGTACTTC. Translated, it gives CSGASPYEQYF.

Only a few counts were recorded for this clone. This chain connects TRBV2 to TRBJ1-2, with 10 bases identical to TRBD1. The germline gives CDR1 SNHLY, CDR2 FYNNEI. The CDR3 covers 14 residues. Trimming cost V 5 bases and J 7 bases; bases outside gene matches: 7. The CDR3 DNA follows: TGTGCCAGCAGTACGACAGGGGGCGCGACTGGCTACACCTTC. Its translation is CASSTTGGATGYTF.

The gene calls are TRBV4-3 and TRBJ1-1; perhaps TRBD1 as D (5 bases). Trimming pared 0 bases from V and 5 bases from J, leaving 7 bases between. This CDR3 spans 13 amino acids. The germline V gene has CDR1 LGHNA and CDR2 YSLEER. CDR3 loop: CASSQDGGTEAFF. CDR3 DNA sequence: TGCGCCAGCAGCCAAGATGGGGGGACTGAAGCTTTCTTT.

The chain recombines TRBV27 with TRBJ2-7; weak D call: TRBD2 (6 bases). The CDR3 consists of 16 residues. In germline, CDR1 is MNHEY, CDR2 SMNVEV (reference sequence). V was trimmed by 6 bases and J by 5 bases, leaving 23 bases between them. The CDR3 DNA sequence: TGTGCCAGCAGCCGCCAAGGGCCCGGGGGTGAGCACGAGCAGTACTTC. Its protein is CASSRQGPGGEHEQYF.

V gene TRBV18 combines with J gene TRBJ1-1, with 9 bases fitting TRBD1. The V gene end was trimmed by 9 bases and the J gene end by 5 bases; junction bases not matched to a gene: 7. The V gene's germline CDR1 is KGHSH and CDR2 LQKENI. The CDR3 extends over 13 amino acids. CDR3 coding DNA: TGTGCCAGTTCGACAGGGGGACGGACTGAAGCTTTCTTT. Its protein is CASSTGGRTEAFF.